One TCR beta chain is described in this entry. The same CDR3 can be traced to other DNA sequences in this sample. This specimen comes from a study of shared clonotypes between healthy human individuals. It was into CD45RA+ naive and CD45RA-negative memory subsets that the CD4+ cells were split. Method: immunoSEQ multiplex PCR; TCRdb's copy keeps in-frame clones and lacks some. The table lists 2 million to 2.5 million clones, 93% of them singletons. Germline V lookup: CDR1 SEHNR, CDR2 FQNEAQ (reference sequence). V lost 5 bases to trimming and J lost 5 bases, with 6 bases between them. The CDR3 contains 11 residues.

The receptor's source is a man aged 18 to 29 in good health. Some clones in this sample may be carry-over from other donors' samples. The source material was naive CD4+ T cells from PBMCs. Subset indicated: CD45RA+ positively selected. The gene calls are TRBV7-9 and TRBJ2-5; D remains ambiguous. CDR3 loop: CASSPWETQYF. The CDR3 DNA sequence: TGTGCCAGCAGCCCGTGGGAGACCCAGTACTTC.